The 11 T cell receptor beta chains below all came from one sample that was sequenced in a study of CD8 T cells in Susac syndrome. RNA, at roughly 0.5 to 1 ug, was reverse transcribed with random hexamers. A single record per CDR3 protein comes from TCRdb applying MiXCR to the immunoSEQ multiplex PCR reads. Of about 130,000 distinct CDR3 sequences in the sample, 90% to 95% were seen once. Source material: CD4+ T cells from PBMCs. These receptor sequences come from a human donor in good health.

In this sample, this clonotype turned up a few times. J is TRBJ2-7 and V is TRBV13, with 9 bases matching TRBD2. J gave up 6 bases and V 2 bases, and 5 bases lay outside the gene matches. The germline gives CDR1 PRHDT, CDR2 FYEKMQ (reference sequence). The CDR3 loop spans 14 amino acids. Here the CDR3 reads CASSLLSGSLEQYF. CDR3 in DNA: TGTGCCAGCAGCTTACTTAGCGGGAGCCTCGAGCAGTACTTC.

This clonotype was counted only a few times. The J gene is TRBJ2-7, the V gene TRBV23-1; the match to TRBD1 covers 9 bases. TRBV23-1 is an open reading frame, and its role is uncertain. V was pared by 9 bases and J by 1 base, with 7 bases of the junction left unmatched. The CDR3 runs to 14 residues. The CDR3 bases are TGCGCCAGTGGATGGACAGGGGATTCCTACGAGCAGTACTTC. It yields the protein CASGWTGDSYEQYF.

This clonotype was counted a single time. V gene TRBV20-1 combines with J gene TRBJ2-3; D possibly corresponds to TRBD2 (6 bases). This CDR3 has 16 residues. Germline CDR1 DFQATT, CDR2 SNEGSKA (reference sequence). V was shortened by 3 bases and J by 2 bases, with 18 bases between the two germline ends. In nucleotides, the CDR3 is TGCAGTGCTAGCCCAAACCTAGCGTCAATCACAGATACGCAGTATTTT. Its protein is CSASPNLASITDTQYF.

This clonotype was recorded only once. The chain links TRBV7-8 to TRBJ2-5, with D possibly TRBD2 on 6 matching bases. CDR1 is SGHVS, CDR2 FQNEAQ, per germline. Between the trimmed V and J ends, which lost 4 bases and 4 bases, there was a span of 19 bases. The CDR3 contains 16 residues. The chain's CDR3 is CASSSGDSRRRETQYF. CDR3 coding DNA: TGTGCCAGCAGCTCGGGGGACTCCAGACGTCGAGAGACCCAGTACTTC.

The rearrangement joins TRBV29-1 to TRBJ2-1; TRBD2 might be the D (6 bases). There are 13 residues in the CDR3. Germline V lookup: CDR1 SQVTM, CDR2 ANQGSEA. With 6 bases removed from V and 7 bases from J, the gap between germline ends came to 16 bases. CDR3 nucleotides: TGCAGCGTAGGCCCTAGCGTAGGTAATGAGCAGTTCTTC. This encodes CSVGPSVGNEQFF.

The CDR3 DNA reads TGTGCCAGCAGCTTAGGGCTAGCCGGGGAGACCCAGTACTTC. This translates into CASSLGLAGETQYF. The chain joins TRBV7-6 to TRBJ2-5; D may be TRBD2 (5 bases). The ends were cut back, 1 base at V and 5 bases at J, with 11 bases in the middle. The germline V gene encodes CDR1 SGHVS and CDR2 FNYEAQ. CDR3 length: 14 amino acids.

The chain links TRBV6-5 to TRBJ2-7; TRBD1 matches at 10 bases. Germline CDR1 MNHEY, CDR2 SVGAGI. With V trimmed by 5 bases and J by 6 bases, 7 bases remained unmatched. The CDR3 has 14 amino acids. In DNA, the CDR3 is TGTGCCAGCAGTCCATCAGGACAGGGGGGCGAGCAGTACTTC. This gives the protein CASSPSGQGGEQYF.

This clonotype came up once. The J gene is TRBJ2-2, the V gene TRBV7-2; D is unclear. This CDR3 comprises 12 residues. Trimming cost V 3 bases and J 5 bases, with 4 bases left between them. Per the germline V gene, CDR1 is SGHTA and CDR2 is FQGNSA. CDR3 region: CASSFTTGELFF. In DNA form, the CDR3 reads TGTGCCAGCAGCTTTACGACCGGGGAGCTGTTTTTT.

The V gene is TRBV15, the J gene TRBJ1-4; D gene uncertain. CDR3 length: 16 amino acids. Germline-derived CDR1 and CDR2 are LNHNV and YYDKDF (reference sequence). V was pared by 4 bases and J by 0 bases, with 12 bases between. The CDR3 DNA follows: TGTGCCACCAGCATTCCACGTACCACAACTAATGAAAAACTGTTTTTT. As protein: CATSIPRTTTNEKLFF.

V gene TRBV5-1 combines with J gene TRBJ2-7, with 16 bases fitting TRBD2. Losses at the gene ends were 2 bases for V and 3 bases for J; bases not matched to a gene: 2. This CDR3 has 16 residues. Germline loops: CDR1 SGHRS, CDR2 YFSETQ. Here the CDR3 DNA reads TGCGCCAGCAGCTTTGGGACTAGCGGGAGGGTCTACGAGCAGTACTTC. Translation: CASSFGTSGRVYEQYF. Using reference TRBV5-1 and TRBJ2-7 for the parts outside the CDR3, the full variable domain is KAGVTQTPRYLIKTRGQQVTLSCSPISGHRSVSWYQQTPGQGLQFLFEYFSETQRNKGNFPGRFSGRQFSNSRSEMNVSTLELGDSALYLCASSFGTSGRVYEQYFGPGTRLTVT.

The CDR3 sequence: CASSPQGQGTGNTIYF. The CDR3 nucleotides read TGTGCCAGCTCACCGCAGGGACAGGGGACTGGAAACACCATATATTTT. This chain links TRBV18 with TRBJ1-3; 10 bases match TRBD1. The CDR3 is 16 residues long. Germline loops: CDR1 KGHSH, CDR2 LQKENI. J was trimmed by 2 bases and V by 3 bases; bases with no gene match: 4.